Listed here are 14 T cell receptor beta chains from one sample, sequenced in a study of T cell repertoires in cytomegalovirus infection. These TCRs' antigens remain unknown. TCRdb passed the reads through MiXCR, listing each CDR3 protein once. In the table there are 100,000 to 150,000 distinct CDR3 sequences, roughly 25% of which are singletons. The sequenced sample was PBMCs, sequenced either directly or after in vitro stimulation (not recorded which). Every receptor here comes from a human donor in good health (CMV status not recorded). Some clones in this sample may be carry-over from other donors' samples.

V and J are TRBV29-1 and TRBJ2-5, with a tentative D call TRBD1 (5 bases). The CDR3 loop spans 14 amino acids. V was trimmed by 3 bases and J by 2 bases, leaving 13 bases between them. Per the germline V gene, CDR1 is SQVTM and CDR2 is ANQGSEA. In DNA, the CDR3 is TGCAGCGTTGATGCAGGGATTCGACAAGAGACCCAGTACTTC. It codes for CSVDAGIRQETQYF.

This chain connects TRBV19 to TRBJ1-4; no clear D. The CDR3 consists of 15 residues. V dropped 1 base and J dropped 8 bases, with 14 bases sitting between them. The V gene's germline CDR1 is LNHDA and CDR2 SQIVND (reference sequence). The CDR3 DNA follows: TGTGCCAGTAGTATAGTGACCGCGCGGGAGGAAAAACTGTTTTTT. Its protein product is CASSIVTAREEKLFF.

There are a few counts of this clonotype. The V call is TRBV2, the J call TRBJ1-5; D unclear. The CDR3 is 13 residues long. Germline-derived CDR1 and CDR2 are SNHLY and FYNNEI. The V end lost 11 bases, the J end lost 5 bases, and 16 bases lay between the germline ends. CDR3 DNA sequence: TGTGCCTGGAGGGCGAGGGCTGATCAGCCCCAGCATTTT. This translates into CAWRARADQPQHF.

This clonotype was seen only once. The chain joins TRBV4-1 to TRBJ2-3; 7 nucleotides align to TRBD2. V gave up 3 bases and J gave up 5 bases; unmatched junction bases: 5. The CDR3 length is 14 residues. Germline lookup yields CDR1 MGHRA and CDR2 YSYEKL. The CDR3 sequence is CASSHSGGEDTQYF. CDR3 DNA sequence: TGCGCCAGCAGCCACTCGGGAGGAGAAGATACGCAGTATTTT.

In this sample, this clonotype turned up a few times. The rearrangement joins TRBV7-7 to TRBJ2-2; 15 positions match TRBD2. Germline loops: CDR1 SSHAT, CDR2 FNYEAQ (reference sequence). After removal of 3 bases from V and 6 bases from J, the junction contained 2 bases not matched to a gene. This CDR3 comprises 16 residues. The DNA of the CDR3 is TGTGCCAGCAGCTTCGGACTAGCGGGAGGGCCCGGGGAGCTGTTTTTT. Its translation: CASSFGLAGGPGELFF. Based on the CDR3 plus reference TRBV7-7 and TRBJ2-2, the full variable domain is GAGVSQSPRYKVTKRGQDVTLRCDPISSHATLYWYQQALGQGPEFLTYFNYEAQPDKSGLPSDRFSAERPEGSISTLTIQRTEQRDSAMYRCASSFGLAGGPGELFFGEGSRLTVL.

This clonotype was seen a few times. CDR3 DNA sequence: TGTGCCAGCAGCTTAAACAGGAACCAAGAGACCCAGTACTTC. Its protein product is CASSLNRNQETQYF. The chain uses TRBV7-2 and TRBJ2-5, with D maybe TRBD1 (5 bases). This CDR3 spans 14 amino acids. Germline CDR1 is SGHTA and CDR2 is FQGNSA. V was clipped by 2 bases and J by 0 bases, with 7 bases between them.

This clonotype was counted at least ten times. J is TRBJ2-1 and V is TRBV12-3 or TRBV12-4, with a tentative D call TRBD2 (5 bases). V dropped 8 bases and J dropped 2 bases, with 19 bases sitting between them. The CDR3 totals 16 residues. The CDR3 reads CASATVGSVTYNEQFF. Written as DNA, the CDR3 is TGTGCCAGCGCGACTGTAGGGAGCGTTACCTACAATGAGCAGTTCTTC.

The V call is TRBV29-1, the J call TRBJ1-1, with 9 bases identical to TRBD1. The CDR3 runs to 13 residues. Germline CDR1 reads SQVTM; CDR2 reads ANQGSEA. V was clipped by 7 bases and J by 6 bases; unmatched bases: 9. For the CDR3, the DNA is TGCAGCGGGAGGGGACAGGGTAAGGCTGAAGCTTTCTTT. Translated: CSGRGQGKAEAFF.

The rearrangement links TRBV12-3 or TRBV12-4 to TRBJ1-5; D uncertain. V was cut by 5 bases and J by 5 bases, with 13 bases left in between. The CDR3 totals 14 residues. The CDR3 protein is CASSQAPSDQPQHF. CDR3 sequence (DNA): TGTGCCAGCAGTCAGGCCCCGAGCGATCAGCCCCAGCATTTT.

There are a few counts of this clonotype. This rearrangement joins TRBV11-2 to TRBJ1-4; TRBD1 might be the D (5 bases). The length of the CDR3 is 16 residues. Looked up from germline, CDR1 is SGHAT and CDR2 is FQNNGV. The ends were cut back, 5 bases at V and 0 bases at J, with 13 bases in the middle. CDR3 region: CASSQYRLATNEKLFF. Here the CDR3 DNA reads TGTGCCAGCAGCCAATACAGGCTCGCAACTAATGAAAAACTGTTTTTT.

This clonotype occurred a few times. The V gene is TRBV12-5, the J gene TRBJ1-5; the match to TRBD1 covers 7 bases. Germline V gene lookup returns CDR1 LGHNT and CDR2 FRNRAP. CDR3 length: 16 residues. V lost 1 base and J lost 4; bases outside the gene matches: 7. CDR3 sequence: CASGLGTQGGNQPQHF. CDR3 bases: TGTGCTAGTGGTTTGGGAACCCAGGGGGGGAATCAGCCCCAGCATTTT. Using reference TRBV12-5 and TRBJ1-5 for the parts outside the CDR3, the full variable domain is DARVTQTPRHKVTEMGQEVTMRCQPILGHNTVFWYRQTMMQGLELLAYFRNRAPLDDSGMPKDRFSAEMPDATLATLKIQPSEPRDSAVYFCASGLGTQGGNQPQHFGDGTRLSIL.

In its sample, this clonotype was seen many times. The CDR3 bases are TGTGCCACCCTCTCCTCTTCGTCCACTGAAGCTTTCTTT. It is translated as CATLSSSSTEAFF. The V and J genes are TRBV7-2 and TRBJ1-1; D call uncertain. The germline CDR1 and CDR2 sequences are SGHTA and FQGNSA. This CDR3 is 13 amino acids long. Trimming pared 10 bases from V and 4 bases from J, leaving 16 bases between.

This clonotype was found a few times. CDR3 bases: TGTGCCAGCAGCCAAGATCTTTTTCTACAGGATCTTCGCAATCAGCCCCAGCATTTT. It specifies CASSQDLFLQDLRNQPQHF. This chain links TRBV14 with TRBJ1-5; possible D gene TRBD1, 5 bases. V dropped 0 bases and J dropped 2 bases, with 20 bases sitting between them. CDR1 and CDR2 from the germline V gene are SGHDN and FVKESK. The CDR3 is made up of 19 amino acids.

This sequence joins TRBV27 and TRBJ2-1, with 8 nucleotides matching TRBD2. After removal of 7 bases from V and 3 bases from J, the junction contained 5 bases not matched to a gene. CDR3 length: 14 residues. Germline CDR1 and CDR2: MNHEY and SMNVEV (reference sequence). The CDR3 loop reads CASKLAANYNEQFF. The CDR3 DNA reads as TGTGCCAGCAAACTAGCGGCAAACTACAATGAGCAGTTCTTC.